This TCR beta chain emerged from a study of early T cells in non-severe SARS-CoV-2 infection. V was pared by 1 base and J by 7 bases, with 14 bases between. CDR3 size: 15 residues. This clonotype came up many times. TCRdb independently ran MiXCR on the 5' RACE reads; one entry per CDR3 protein. The sample has some 29,000 distinct CDR3 sequences, approximately 4.8% seen once; the top ten hold 10% to 11%. V and J are TRBV12-3 or TRBV12-4 and TRBJ2-1; D remains ambiguous. Sequenced material: whole blood. The TCR originated in an adult who was a healthcare worker with PCR-confirmed SARS-CoV-2 infection or an uninfected control (not recorded which). The CDR3 bases are TGTGCCAGCAGTTTAGTTAGCACGGGTGTGAATGAGCAGTTCTTC. Protein sequence: CASSLVSTGVNEQFF.